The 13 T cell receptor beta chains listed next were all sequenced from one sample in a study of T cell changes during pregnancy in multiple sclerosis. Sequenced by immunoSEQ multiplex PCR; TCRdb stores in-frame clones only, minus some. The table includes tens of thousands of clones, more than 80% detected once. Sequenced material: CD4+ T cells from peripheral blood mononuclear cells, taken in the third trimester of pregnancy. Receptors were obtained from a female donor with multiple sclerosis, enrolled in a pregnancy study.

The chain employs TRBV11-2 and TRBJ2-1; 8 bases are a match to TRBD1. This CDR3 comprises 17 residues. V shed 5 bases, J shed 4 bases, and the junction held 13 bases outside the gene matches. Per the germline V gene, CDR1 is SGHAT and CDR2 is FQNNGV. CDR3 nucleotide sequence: TGTGCCAGCAGCCCAGGGGGCCAGGGGGCCCCTTACAATGAGCAGTTCTTC. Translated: CASSPGGQGAPYNEQFF.

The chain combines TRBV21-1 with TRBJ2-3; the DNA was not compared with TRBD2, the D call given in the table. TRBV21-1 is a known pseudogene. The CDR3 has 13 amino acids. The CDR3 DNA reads TGTGCCAGCAGCTCGCGGGGGGGGGATACGCAGTATTTT. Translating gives CASSSRGGDTQYF.

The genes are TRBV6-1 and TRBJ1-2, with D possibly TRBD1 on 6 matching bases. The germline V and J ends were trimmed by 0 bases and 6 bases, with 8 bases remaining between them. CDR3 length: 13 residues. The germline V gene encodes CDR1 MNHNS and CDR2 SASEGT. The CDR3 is CASSEAQGNGYTF. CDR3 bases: TGTGCCAGCAGTGAAGCGCAGGGGAATGGCTACACCTTC.

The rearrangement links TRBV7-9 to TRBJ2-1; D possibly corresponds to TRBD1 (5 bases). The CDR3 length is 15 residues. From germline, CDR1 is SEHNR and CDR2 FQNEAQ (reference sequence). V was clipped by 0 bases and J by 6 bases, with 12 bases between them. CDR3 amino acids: CASSLAGPDTNEQFF. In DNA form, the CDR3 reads TGTGCCAGCAGCTTAGCGGGGCCGGACACCAATGAGCAGTTCTTC. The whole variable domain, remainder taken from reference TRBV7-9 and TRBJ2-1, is DTGVSQNPRHKITKRGQNVTFRCDPISEHNRLYWYRQTLGQGPEFLTYFQNEAQLEKSRLLSDRFSAERPKGSFSTLEIQRTEQGDSAMYLCASSLAGPDTNEQFFGPGTRLTVL.

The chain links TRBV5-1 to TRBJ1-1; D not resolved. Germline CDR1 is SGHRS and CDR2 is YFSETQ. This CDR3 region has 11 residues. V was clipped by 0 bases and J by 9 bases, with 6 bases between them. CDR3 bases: TGCGCCAGCAGCTTGGAAGCTCAAGCTTTCTTT. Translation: CASSLEAQAFF.

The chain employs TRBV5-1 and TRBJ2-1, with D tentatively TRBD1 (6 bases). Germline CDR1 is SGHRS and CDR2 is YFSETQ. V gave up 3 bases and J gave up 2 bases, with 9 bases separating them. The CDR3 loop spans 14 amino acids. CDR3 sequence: CASSSGQPYNEQFF. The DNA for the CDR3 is TGCGCCAGCAGCTCGGGACAACCCTACAATGAGCAGTTCTTC.

The CDR3 reads CASSPSGQAGNTIYF. CDR3 coding DNA: TGTGCCAGTAGTCCCTCCGGACAAGCTGGAAACACCATATATTTT. J is TRBJ1-3 and V is TRBV19; D is possibly TRBD1 (5 bases). Germline CDR1 reads LNHDA; CDR2 reads SQIVND (reference sequence). CDR3 size: 15 residues. Trimming took 5 bases from V and 2 from J, leaving 13 bases between them.

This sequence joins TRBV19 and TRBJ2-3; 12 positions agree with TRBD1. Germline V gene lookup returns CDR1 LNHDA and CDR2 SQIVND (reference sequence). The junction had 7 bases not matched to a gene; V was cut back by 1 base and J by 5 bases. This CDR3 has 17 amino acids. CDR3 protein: CASSIGRDRGRGDTQYF. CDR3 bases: TGTGCCAGTAGTATAGGAAGGGACAGGGGGCGAGGAGATACGCAGTATTTT.

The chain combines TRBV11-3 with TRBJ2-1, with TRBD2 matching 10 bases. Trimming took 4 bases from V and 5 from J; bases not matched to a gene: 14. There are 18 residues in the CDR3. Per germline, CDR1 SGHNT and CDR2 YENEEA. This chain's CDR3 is CASSSPSLAGVSNNEQFF. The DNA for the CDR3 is TGTGCCAGCAGCTCACCTTCGCTAGCGGGAGTCAGTAACAATGAGCAGTTCTTC.

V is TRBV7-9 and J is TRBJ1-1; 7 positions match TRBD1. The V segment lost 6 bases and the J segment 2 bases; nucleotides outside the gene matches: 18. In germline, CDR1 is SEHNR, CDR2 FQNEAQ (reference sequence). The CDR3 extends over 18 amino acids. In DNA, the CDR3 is TGTGCCAGCAGAGCCACGATATCTTCAGGGGGTTTAAACACTGAAGCTTTCTTT. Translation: CASRATISSGGLNTEAFF.

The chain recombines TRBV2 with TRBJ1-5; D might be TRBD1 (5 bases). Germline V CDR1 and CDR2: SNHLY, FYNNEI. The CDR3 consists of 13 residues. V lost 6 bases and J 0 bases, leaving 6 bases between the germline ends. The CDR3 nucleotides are TGTGCCAGCAGGGGGGGTAGCAATCAGCCCCAGCATTTT. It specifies CASRGGSNQPQHF.

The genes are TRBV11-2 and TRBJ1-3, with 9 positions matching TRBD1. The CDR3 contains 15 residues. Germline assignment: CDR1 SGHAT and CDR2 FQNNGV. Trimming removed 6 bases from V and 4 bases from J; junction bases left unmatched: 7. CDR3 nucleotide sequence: TGTGCCAGCAGAAGACCGGGACAGGGCGGAAACACCATATATTTT. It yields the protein CASRRPGQGGNTIYF.

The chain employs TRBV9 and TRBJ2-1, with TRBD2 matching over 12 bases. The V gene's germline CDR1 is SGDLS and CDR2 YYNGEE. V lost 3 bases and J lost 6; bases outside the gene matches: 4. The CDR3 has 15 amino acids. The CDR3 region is CASSARLAGANEQFF. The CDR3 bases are TGTGCCAGCAGCGCCCGACTAGCGGGAGCCAATGAGCAGTTCTTC.